A single sample gave rise to the 17 T cell receptor beta chains below, sequenced in a study of shared clonotypes between healthy human individuals. The method was immunoSEQ multiplex PCR; TCRdb's version includes in-frame clones alone and lacks a portion of them. Of just over 2,000,000 clones in the sample, about 95% were seen once. Positive CCR7 selection of CD45RO-negative cells yielded the naive CD8 cells, and terminally differentiated effector memory CD45RA+ cells were excluded. The sample was naive CD8+ T cells sorted from blood. The receptors shown here come from a man aged 18 to 29 in good health.

Turning to this clone: The same CDR3 can be traced to other DNA sequences in this sample. The chain carries TRBV6-6 and TRBJ2-3; D gene unclear. Trimming left V 1 base short and J 0 bases short, with 2 bases between. CDR1 and CDR2 from the germline V gene are MNHNY and SVGAGI (reference sequence). This CDR3 is 13 amino acids long. This chain's CDR3 is CASSYLSTDTQYF. The CDR3 bases are TGTGCCAGCAGTTACTTAAGCACAGATACGCAGTATTTT.

V is TRBV4-2 and J is TRBJ1-2, with D maybe TRBD1 (6 bases). V was shortened by 0 bases and J by 5 bases, with 10 bases between the two germline ends. The CDR3 covers 14 residues. The germline V gene encodes CDR1 LGHNA and CDR2 YNFKEQ. The CDR3 DNA reads as TGTGCCAGCAGCCAAGAGGGGGCGGTGTATGGCTACACCTTC. This translates into CASSQEGAVYGYTF.

The J gene is TRBJ1-2, the V gene TRBV4-1; TRBD1 aligns across 10 bases. The length of the CDR3 is 17 residues. Losses at the gene ends were 1 base for V and 8 bases for J; bases not matched to a gene: 13. CDR1 and CDR2 (germline): MGHRA, YSYEKL. CDR3: CASSQAGTGAPIGGYTF. CDR3 DNA sequence: TGCGCCAGCAGCCAAGCTGGGACAGGGGCTCCGATAGGCGGCTACACCTTC.

The rearrangement links TRBV5-6 to TRBJ1-1; tentative D call: TRBD1 (6 bases). The CDR3 is 14 amino acids. The V end was cut by 2 bases, the J end by 5 bases, with 13 bases between. Germline lookup yields CDR1 SGHDT and CDR2 YYEEEE. The CDR3 region is CASSFWGAGTEAFF. The CDR3 region has the DNA TGTGCCAGCAGCTTTTGGGGGGCAGGTACTGAAGCTTTCTTT.

The chain uses TRBV2 and TRBJ1-3, with D unclear. Between the trimmed V and J ends, which lost 3 bases and 0 bases, there was a span of 6 bases. The CDR3 sequence is 14 residues long. Germline values: CDR1 SNHLY, CDR2 FYNNEI. This chain's CDR3 is CASSDGDSGNTIYF. The CDR3 region has the DNA TGTGCCAGCAGTGACGGAGACTCTGGAAACACCATATATTTT.

V usage is TRBV10-3 and J usage is TRBJ2-3; D is possibly TRBD2 (6 bases). Germline values: CDR1 ENHRY, CDR2 SYGVKD. Trimming pared 8 bases from V and 11 bases from J, leaving 23 bases between. The length of the CDR3 is 14 residues. The CDR3 loop reads CAILGTGDPREQYF. The CDR3 bases are TGTGCCATCCTGGGGACGGGCGATCCGCGGGAGCAGTATTTT.

The chain joins TRBV2 to TRBJ2-7, with 8 positions matching TRBD2. Germline values: CDR1 SNHLY, CDR2 FYNNEI. With 3 bases clipped from V and 0 bases from J, the junction kept 10 bases outside the gene matches. The CDR3 totals 17 residues. CDR3 in amino acids: CASSDGISGTSSYEQYF. In DNA form, the CDR3 reads TGTGCCAGCAGTGACGGGATTAGCGGGACGAGCTCCTACGAGCAGTACTTC. Full variable domain (missing parts from reference TRBV2 and TRBJ2-7): EPEVTQTPSHQVTQMGQEVILRCVPISNHLYFYWYRQILGQKVEFLVSFYNNEISEKSEIFDDQFSVERPDGSNFTLKIRSTKLEDSAMYFCASSDGISGTSSYEQYFGPGTRLTVT.

The gene calls are TRBV11-3 and TRBJ2-7, with 15 bases aligning to TRBD2. V lost 5 bases to trimming and J lost 6 bases; unmatched junction nucleotides: 2. The germline gives CDR1 SGHNT, CDR2 YENEEA. This CDR3 has 14 amino acids. CDR3 in amino acids: CASSQGLAGGEQYF. The CDR3 nucleotides are TGTGCCAGCAGCCAGGGACTAGCGGGAGGCGAGCAGTACTTC.

This clone was seen a single time. The chain recombines TRBV28 with TRBJ1-5, with 9 nucleotides matching TRBD1. The CDR3 totals 15 residues. Per germline, CDR1 MDHEN and CDR2 SYDVKM. Trimming took 5 bases from V and 6 from J; bases not matched to a gene: 8. CDR3 DNA sequence: TGTGCCAGCAGTCCCTGGGACAGGGAGACTCAGCCCCAGCATTTT. Amino acids: CASSPWDRETQPQHF.

J is TRBJ1-1 and V is TRBV9; D ambiguous. Germline V gene lookup returns CDR1 SGDLS and CDR2 YYNGEE. This CDR3 has 13 amino acids. V was trimmed by 0 bases and J by 3 bases, leaving 6 bases between them. In nucleotides, the CDR3 is TGTGCCAGCAGCGTAGAATATTACACTGAAGCTTTCTTT. Protein product: CASSVEYYTEAFF.

The chain links TRBV15 to TRBJ2-1, with D possibly matching TRBD2 (6 bases). This CDR3 region has 16 residues. V was pared by 5 bases and J by 7 bases, with 21 bases between. CDR1 and CDR2 from the germline V gene are LNHNV and YYDKDF (reference sequence). CDR3 residues: CATSSDWGVGENEQFF. The CDR3 DNA follows: TGTGCCACCAGCTCCGACTGGGGGGTAGGTGAGAATGAGCAGTTCTTC.

A note on this clone: Other DNA sequences in this specimen translate into the identical CDR3. The V call is TRBV28, the J call TRBJ1-1, with D maybe TRBD1 (5 bases). Looked up from germline, CDR1 is MDHEN and CDR2 is SYDVKM. Trimming stripped 3 bases from V and 3 bases from J, with 11 bases between. The CDR3 totals 14 residues. CDR3 sequence reads: CASSLSPGHTEAFF. The CDR3 DNA follows: TGTGCCAGCAGTTTGTCTCCGGGGCACACTGAAGCTTTCTTT.

The chain couples TRBV6-1 to TRBJ1-4; D remains ambiguous. V was trimmed by 2 bases and J by 4 bases, leaving 14 bases between them. Per germline, CDR1 MNHNS and CDR2 SASEGT. The CDR3 is 16 residues long. The chain's CDR3 is CASSEKARWGNEKLFF. CDR3 nucleotide sequence: TGTGCCAGCAGTGAAAAGGCAAGGTGGGGTAATGAAAAACTGTTTTTT.

The chain uses TRBV19 and TRBJ1-2, with D unresolved. Per the germline V gene, CDR1 is LNHDA and CDR2 is SQIVND (reference sequence). Trimming took 3 bases from V and 7 from J, leaving 18 bases between them. The CDR3 contains 15 residues. This CDR3 reads CASSIVESGVVGYTF. CDR3 nucleotide sequence: TGTGCCAGTAGTATTGTGGAGTCTGGGGTTGTTGGCTACACCTTC. Based on the CDR3 plus reference TRBV19 and TRBJ1-2, the full variable domain is DGGITQSPKYLFRKEGQNVTLSCEQNLNHDAMYWYRQDPGQGLRLIYYSQIVNDFQKGDIAEGYSVSREKKESFPLTVTSAQKNPTAFYLCASSIVESGVVGYTFGSGTRLTVV.

The gene calls are TRBV6-1 and TRBJ1-2; D call uncertain. V lost 10 bases, J lost 5 bases, and 8 bases lay in between. This CDR3 spans 10 amino acids. CDR1 is MNHNS, CDR2 SASEGT, per germline. The chain's CDR3 is CATRGYGYTF. The DNA for the CDR3 is TGTGCCACCCGAGGGTATGGCTACACCTTC.

The rearrangement joins TRBV6-6 to TRBJ1-1; D ambiguous. There are 12 residues in the CDR3. Germline-derived CDR1 and CDR2 are MNHNY and SVGAGI (reference sequence). V was shortened by 2 bases and J by 5 bases, with 6 bases between the two germline ends. The CDR3: CASSYDKTEAFF. In DNA, the CDR3 is TGTGCCAGCAGTTACGACAAGACTGAAGCTTTCTTT.

V is TRBV7-8 and J is TRBJ2-5, with 7 bases aligning to TRBD1. The CDR3 is 16 residues long. Per the germline V gene, CDR1 is SGHVS and CDR2 is FQNEAQ. V trimming: 1 base; J trimming: 5 bases; junction bases outside the gene matches: 10. CDR3: CASSLEAGGVWETQYF. The CDR3 nucleotides are TGTGCCAGCAGCTTAGAGGCAGGGGGAGTTTGGGAGACCCAGTACTTC.